The clone carrying this TCR beta chain has just a few counts. The antigen is unknown. The data were taken from a study of cytomegalovirus exposure and HLA in healthy donors. In germline, CDR1 is MGHRA, CDR2 YSYEKL. V was trimmed by 0 bases and J by 7 bases, leaving 16 bases between them. This CDR3 has 16 amino acids. Study conclusions and caveats: In vitro, three CMV-associated chains proved specific for CMV antigens. Cytomegalovirus status was reportedly diagnosed by the classifier with high sensitivity and specificity. Most CMV-associated TCR beta chains were later found to appear HLA-restricted.

Both 60 Vbeta primers and 13 Jbeta primers went into the PCR. Only in-frame clones appear in the TCRdb table, and some are missing; sequencing was by immunoSEQ multiplex PCR. The sample lists some 87,000 clones, over 70% occurring once. The receptor was derived from a man between 18 and 29 years old in good health and CMV-seropositive. The sample was PBMCs. The gene calls are TRBV4-1 and TRBJ1-5; possibly TRBD1 for D (6 bases). The CDR3 DNA follows: TGCGCCAGCAGCCAAGAGGGGGGGCCGGCGGTACAGCCCCAGCATTTT. This encodes CASSQEGGPAVQPQHF.